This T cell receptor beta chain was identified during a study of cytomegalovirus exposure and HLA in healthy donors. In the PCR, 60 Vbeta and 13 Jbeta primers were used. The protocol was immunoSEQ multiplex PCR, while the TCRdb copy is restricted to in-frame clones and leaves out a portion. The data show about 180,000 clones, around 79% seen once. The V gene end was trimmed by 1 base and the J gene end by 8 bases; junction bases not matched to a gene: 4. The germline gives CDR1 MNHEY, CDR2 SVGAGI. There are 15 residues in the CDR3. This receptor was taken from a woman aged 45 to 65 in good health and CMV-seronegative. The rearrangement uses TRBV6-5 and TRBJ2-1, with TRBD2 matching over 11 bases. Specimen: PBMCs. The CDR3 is CASSYLVAGGHEQFF. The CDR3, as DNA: TGTGCCAGCAGTTACTTGGTAGCGGGAGGGCATGAGCAGTTCTTC.